These 23 T cell receptor beta chains share one sample of origin, sequenced in a study of blood T cell repertoires in COVID-19. Assay used: immunoSEQ multiplex PCR; TCRdb lists only in-frame clones, some missing. This sample has more than 90,000 clones; approximately 81% occur once, and the top ten carry about 1.3%. Sequencing was performed on peripheral blood. Source of these receptors: a middle-aged man with acute or convalescent COVID-19.

The chain combines TRBV11-3 with TRBJ2-1; tentatively, D is TRBD2 (6 bases). Germline CDR1 and CDR2: SGHNT and YENEEA. This CDR3 is built from 13 residues. V lost 2 bases and J lost 11, with 13 bases in between. The CDR3 sequence: CASSLNAGRQQFF. The CDR3 coding sequence is TGTGCCAGCAGCTTAAATGCGGGGAGGCAGCAGTTCTTC.

CDR3 amino acids: CASSGLAVNQETQYF. CDR3 nucleotides: TGTGCCAGCAGCGGACTAGCGGTGAACCAAGAGACCCAGTACTTC. V is TRBV2 and J is TRBJ2-5, with TRBD2 matching 10 bases. The V gene's germline CDR1 is SNHLY and CDR2 FYNNEI. The CDR3 spans 15 residues. Trimming cost V 6 bases and J 0 bases; bases outside gene matches: 4.

The chain employs TRBV5-4 and TRBJ2-7; 14 bases match TRBD2. V was clipped by 4 bases and J by 5 bases; unmatched bases: 5. There are 15 residues in the CDR3. The germline gives CDR1 SGHNT, CDR2 YYREEE (reference sequence). DNA for the CDR3: TGTGCCAGCAGCGGGGGACTAGCGGGAGAGCACGAGCAGTACTTC. Residues: CASSGGLAGEHEQYF. Drawing the rest from reference TRBV5-4 and TRBJ2-7, the complete variable domain is ETGVTQSPTHLIKTRGQQVTLRCSSQSGHNTVSWYQQALGQGPQFIFQYYREEENGRGNFPPRFSGLQFPNYSSELNVNALELDDSALYLCASSGGLAGEHEQYFGPGTRLTVT.

V and J are TRBV11-2 and TRBJ2-3, with TRBD1 matching 9 bases. The CDR3 contains 15 residues. With V trimmed by 5 bases and J by 1 base, 4 bases remained unmatched. Germline lookup yields CDR1 SGHAT and CDR2 FQNNGV. CDR3 nucleotide sequence: TGTGCCAGCAGCCCTACAGGGGGCGGCACAGATACGCAGTATTTT. Translation: CASSPTGGGTDTQYF.

The chain combines TRBV12-3 or TRBV12-4 with TRBJ1-4; TRBD1 agrees at 7 bases. J gave up 8 bases and V 5 bases, and 2 bases lay outside the gene matches. The CDR3 has 12 amino acids. CDR3: CASSRQGEKLFF. The CDR3 DNA sequence: TGTGCCAGCAGTAGACAGGGAGAAAAACTGTTTTTT.

To note about this clone: At the DNA level, this CDR3 is encoded by other sequences in the same sample as well. The chain is built from TRBV6-6 and TRBJ2-7; 7 bases map to TRBD1. Germline loops: CDR1 MNHNY, CDR2 SVGAGI (reference sequence). Germline trimming cut 3 bases from V and 2 bases from J; bases unmatched to any gene: 4. The CDR3 contains 14 residues. The chain's CDR3 is CASSYSTGPYEQYF. The CDR3, as DNA: TGTGCCAGCAGTTATTCGACAGGGCCCTACGAGCAGTACTTC.

The DNA for the CDR3 is TGTGCCAGCTCACCAAAGGTGGCGCGACAGGGGCTTGCCGAGCAGTACTTC. It is translated as CASSPKVARQGLAEQYF. This rearrangement joins TRBV18 to TRBJ2-7; TRBD1 agrees at 8 bases. This CDR3 spans 17 amino acids. Germline CDR1 is KGHSH and CDR2 is LQKENI. V lost 2 bases and J lost 6; bases outside the gene matches: 15.

The chain carries TRBV30 and TRBJ2-7, with 10 bases fitting TRBD2. J gave up 3 bases and V 5 bases, and 4 bases lay outside the gene matches. The CDR3 is made up of 13 amino acids. Germline-derived CDR1 and CDR2 are GTSNPN and SVGIG (reference sequence). The CDR3 region has the DNA TGTGCCTGGGGGGGGACTAGCGTCTACGAGCAGTACTTC. Translating gives CAWGGTSVYEQYF. The whole variable domain, remainder taken from reference TRBV30 and TRBJ2-7, is SQTIHQWPATLVQPVGSPLSLECTVEGTSNPNLYWYRQAAGRGLQLLFYSVGIGQISSEVPQNLSASRPQDRQFILSSKKLLLSDSGFYLCAWGGTSVYEQYFGPGTRLTVT.

The chain carries TRBV7-2 and TRBJ1-5; possible D gene TRBD1, 6 bases. Germline V lookup: CDR1 SGHTA, CDR2 FQGNSA. With 5 bases removed from V and 3 bases from J, the gap between germline ends came to 11 bases. The CDR3 extends over 14 amino acids. The CDR3 bases are TGTGCCAGCAGCCCCGGGACACTCAATCAGCCCCAGCATTTT. As protein: CASSPGTLNQPQHF.

The chain combines TRBV4-3 with TRBJ2-3, with a tentative D call TRBD2 (5 bases). Per the germline V gene, CDR1 is LGHNA and CDR2 is YSLEER. V was shortened by 4 bases and J by 4 bases, with 12 bases between the two germline ends. CDR3 length: 14 amino acids. The CDR3 reads CASSLLGKADTQYF. The CDR3 nucleotides are TGCGCCAGCAGCCTCCTCGGGAAGGCAGATACGCAGTATTTT.

Comment on this clone: Other DNA sequences in the same sample also yield this CDR3. The rearrangement links TRBV7-9 to TRBJ2-1; the D gene is possibly TRBD2 (5 bases). V was trimmed by 3 bases and J by 9 bases, leaving 9 bases between them. From germline, CDR1 is SEHNR and CDR2 FQNEAQ (reference sequence). The CDR3 length is 12 residues. CDR3 amino acids: CASSLRGLEQFF. In DNA form, the CDR3 reads TGTGCCAGCAGCTTGAGAGGGCTTGAGCAGTTCTTC. The full variable domain, with the rest looked up from reference TRBV7-9 and TRBJ2-1, is DTGVSQNPRHKITKRGQNVTFRCDPISEHNRLYWYRQTLGQGPEFLTYFQNEAQLEKSRLLSDRFSAERPKGSFSTLEIQRTEQGDSAMYLCASSLRGLEQFFGPGTRLTVL.

The gene calls are TRBV18 and TRBJ2-2, with D possibly being TRBD2 (5 bases). Germline V gene sequence: CDR1 KGHSH, CDR2 LQKENI. Trimming removed 3 bases from V and 5 bases from J, with 7 bases in between. This CDR3 is built from 13 residues. CDR3 loop: CASSPGLTGELFF. The CDR3 DNA sequence: TGTGCCAGCTCACCCGGACTTACCGGGGAGCTGTTTTTT.

The chain carries TRBV7-2 and TRBJ1-2, with a weak D call TRBD1 (5 bases). There are 13 residues in the CDR3. Germline CDR1 SGHTA, CDR2 FQGNSA. V lost 2 bases to trimming and J lost 6 bases, with 10 bases between them. The CDR3 reads CASSLRRVDGYTF. The CDR3 DNA follows: TGTGCCAGCAGCTTACGCAGGGTGGATGGCTACACCTTC.

This clone was picked up a small number of times. V and J are TRBV6-2 or TRBV6-3 and TRBJ1-2; the D gene is possibly TRBD1 (6 bases). Trimming shortened V by 0 bases and J by 2 bases, and 16 bases separated the two germline ends. This CDR3 has 17 residues. Looked up from germline, CDR1 is MNHEY and CDR2 is SVGEGT. In DNA, the CDR3 is TGTGCCAGCAGTTACTCGAATCGCCGACAGGTCAACTATGGCTACACCTTC. Its translation: CASSYSNRRQVNYGYTF.

The gene calls are TRBV2 and TRBJ2-3; 7 bases agree with TRBD2. Germline lookup yields CDR1 SNHLY and CDR2 FYNNEI. This CDR3 comprises 15 residues. The ends lost 8 bases at V and 1 base at J; junction bases unmatched: 9. The CDR3 protein is CASSRLAQRTDTQYF. The CDR3 DNA follows: TGTGCCAGCTCCCGACTAGCCCAACGCACAGATACGCAGTATTTT.

The chain couples TRBV15 to TRBJ2-3, with D possibly matching TRBD1 (6 bases). Germline-derived CDR1 and CDR2 are LNHNV and YYDKDF (reference sequence). There are 17 residues in the CDR3. V dropped 0 bases and J dropped 5 bases, with 18 bases sitting between them. The CDR3 loop reads CATSREGGQPAQDTQYF. CDR3 nucleotides: TGTGCCACCAGCAGAGAGGGTGGACAGCCCGCACAAGATACGCAGTATTTT.

The chain is built from TRBV9 and TRBJ1-4, with 8 nucleotides matching TRBD1. Germline CDR1 reads SGDLS; CDR2 reads YYNGEE. Trimming took 3 bases from V and 5 from J; bases not matched to a gene: 3. The length of the CDR3 is 14 residues. The CDR3 region has the DNA TGTGCCAGCAGCGGGACAGGGAGGAATGAAAAACTGTTTTTT. It translates to CASSGTGRNEKLFF.

This clone was seen just once. The CDR3 here is CASARTGVGYGYTF. The CDR3 region has the DNA TGTGCCAGCGCCCGAACAGGGGTGGGCTATGGCTACACCTTC. The chain links TRBV19 to TRBJ1-2; 7 bases agree with TRBD1. The CDR3 sequence is 14 residues long. Germline V gives CDR1 LNHDA, CDR2 SQIVND (reference sequence). The trim removed 9 bases at V and 4 bases at J, leaving 11 bases unmatched. Variable domain in full (rest from reference TRBV19 and TRBJ1-2): DGGITQSPKYLFRKEGQNVTLSCEQNLNHDAMYWYRQDPGQGLRLIYYSQIVNDFQKGDIAEGYSVSREKKESFPLTVTSAQKNPTAFYLCASARTGVGYGYTFGSGTRLTVV.

The chain links TRBV9 to TRBJ2-7; 8 positions match TRBD1. V lost 4 bases, J lost 2 bases, and 11 bases stayed unmatched. The germline V gene encodes CDR1 SGDLS and CDR2 YYNGEE. The CDR3 runs 16 residues. For the CDR3, the DNA is TGTGCCAGCAGCAACAAAGACAGGGGTGGTACCTACGAGCAGTACTTC. Translating it yields CASSNKDRGGTYEQYF.

The V and J genes are TRBV28 and TRBJ2-7, with D hard to call. The CDR3 spans 12 residues. Germline V gives CDR1 MDHEN, CDR2 SYDVKM. Trimming stripped 2 bases from V and 3 bases from J, with 5 bases between. Here the CDR3 DNA reads TGTGCCAGCAGTTTAAGAGTCTACGAGCAGTACTTC. Its translation: CASSLRVYEQYF.

The CDR3: CAWSVQSRGSKETQYF. The CDR3 DNA follows: TGTGCCTGGAGTGTACAAAGTCGAGGGTCGAAAGAGACCCAGTACTTC. This sequence joins TRBV30 and TRBJ2-5; D possibly corresponds to TRBD2 (5 bases). Germline V gene lookup returns CDR1 GTSNPN and CDR2 SVGIG (reference sequence). The CDR3 contains 16 residues. V lost 0 bases, J lost 3 bases, and 17 bases lay in between.

The genes are TRBV2 and TRBJ1-5; TRBD1 matches 7 bases. CDR1 is SNHLY, CDR2 FYNNEI, per germline. V lost 6 bases to trimming and J lost 5 bases; unmatched junction nucleotides: 7. This CDR3 is built from 14 residues. The CDR3 sequence is CASRVYRGDQPQHF. The DNA of the CDR3 is TGTGCCAGCAGGGTTTACAGGGGTGATCAGCCCCAGCATTTT.

This clone was found once. The chain is built from TRBV7-8 and TRBJ1-6; tentative D call: TRBD1 (6 bases). This CDR3 contains 14 residues. The germline CDR1 and CDR2 sequences are SGHVS and FQNEAQ. With 5 bases removed from V and 10 bases from J, the gap between germline ends came to 15 bases. The CDR3 reads CASSPEGVFSPLHF. For the CDR3, the DNA is TGTGCCAGCAGCCCAGAGGGGGTTTTCTCACCCCTCCACTTT.